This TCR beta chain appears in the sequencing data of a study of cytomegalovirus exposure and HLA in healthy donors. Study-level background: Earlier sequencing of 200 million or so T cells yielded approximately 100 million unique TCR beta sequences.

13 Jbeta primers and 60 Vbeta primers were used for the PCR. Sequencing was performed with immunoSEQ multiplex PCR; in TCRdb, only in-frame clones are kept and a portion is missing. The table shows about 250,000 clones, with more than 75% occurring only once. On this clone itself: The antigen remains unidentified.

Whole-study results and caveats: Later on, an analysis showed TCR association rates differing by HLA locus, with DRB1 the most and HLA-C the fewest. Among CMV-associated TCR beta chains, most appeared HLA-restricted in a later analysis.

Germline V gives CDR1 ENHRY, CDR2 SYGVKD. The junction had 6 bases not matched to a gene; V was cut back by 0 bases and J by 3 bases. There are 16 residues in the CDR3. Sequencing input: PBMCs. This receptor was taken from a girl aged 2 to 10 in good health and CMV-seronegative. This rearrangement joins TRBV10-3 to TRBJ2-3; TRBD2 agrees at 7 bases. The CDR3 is CAISESIGGSTDTQYF. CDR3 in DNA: TGTGCCATCAGTGAGTCGATCGGGGGGTCGACAGATACGCAGTATTTT.